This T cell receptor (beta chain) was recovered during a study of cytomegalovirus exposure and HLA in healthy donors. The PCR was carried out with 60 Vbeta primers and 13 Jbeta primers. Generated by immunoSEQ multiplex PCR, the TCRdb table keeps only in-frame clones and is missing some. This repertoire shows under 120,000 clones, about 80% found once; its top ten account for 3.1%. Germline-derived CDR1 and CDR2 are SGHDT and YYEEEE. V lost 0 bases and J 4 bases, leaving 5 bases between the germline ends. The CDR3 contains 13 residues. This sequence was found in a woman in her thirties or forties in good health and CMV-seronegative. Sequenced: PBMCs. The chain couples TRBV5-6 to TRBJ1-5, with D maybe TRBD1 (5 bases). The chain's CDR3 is CASSLGTNQPQHF. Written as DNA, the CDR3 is TGTGCCAGCAGCTTGGGGACAAATCAGCCCCAGCATTTT.